Listed below are T cell receptor beta chains from one sample, sequenced in a study of memory CD4+ T cells and cytomegalovirus serostatus. Clones were read by immunoSEQ multiplex PCR, and TCRdb kept only the in-frame ones, dropping some. The sample consists of nearly 50,000 clones, roughly 78% of them appearing once. Sample: memory CD4+ T cells from blood. The receptors come from an adult in good health and CMV-seronegative. Each CDR3 is given with its conserved first and last residue. D genes are given only for firm matches. Clone size appears in some rows only: once, few, many, or a class for an expanded clone.

J gene: TRBJ1-2; V gene: TRBV13; D gene: .; clone size: .; CDR3 DNA: TGTGCCAGCAGCTTAGCCGGCACCAACTATGGCTACACCTTC; CDR3 protein: CASSLAGTNYGYTF
J gene: TRBJ2-1; V gene: TRBV11-2; D gene: .; clone size: .; CDR3 DNA: TGTGCCAGCAGCCCGTGGCATGAGCAGTTCTTC; CDR3 protein: CASSPWHEQFF
J gene: TRBJ2-5; V gene: TRBV25-1; D gene: TRBD2; clone size: .; CDR3 DNA: TGTGCCAGCAGTGAATCCGGGCGCGGGGGGAAAGGAGAGACCCAGTACTTC; CDR3 protein: CASSESGRGGKGETQYF
J gene: TRBJ2-7; V gene: TRBV29-1; D gene: .; clone size: few; CDR3 DNA: TGCAGCGTTTACCTGGGAGGACGCTCTTCTCTCGGGCAGTACTTC; CDR3 protein: CSVYLGGRSSLGQYF
J gene: TRBJ1-1; V gene: TRBV6-6; D gene: .; clone size: .; CDR3 DNA: TGTGCCAGCAGTGACGGGACGCCCCCTGAAGCTTTCTTT; CDR3 protein: CASSDGTPPEAFF
J gene: TRBJ2-7; V gene: TRBV30; D gene: TRBD2; clone size: once; CDR3 DNA: TGTGCCTGGAGCCGTGGGACTAGCGGGAGGTACGAGCAGTACTTC; CDR3 protein: CAWSRGTSGRYEQYF
J gene: TRBJ1-4; V gene: TRBV5-1; D gene: .; clone size: .; CDR3 DNA: TGCGCCAGCAGAAGCAACGGGGGAGGGTATGAAAAACTGTTTTTT; CDR3 protein: CASRSNGGGYEKLFF
J gene: TRBJ1-1; V gene: TRBV11-2; D gene: .; clone size: .; CDR3 DNA: TGTGCCAGCAGCTTAGAGGGAGGCACTGAAGCTTTCTTT; CDR3 protein: CASSLEGGTEAFF
J gene: TRBJ1-3; V gene: TRBV10-3; D gene: TRBD1; clone size: .; CDR3 DNA: TGTGCCATCAGTGACTGGACAGGGATCTCTGGAAACACCATATATTTT; CDR3 protein: CAISDWTGISGNTIYF
J gene: TRBJ2-3; V gene: TRBV10-3; D gene: .; clone size: .; CDR3 DNA: TGTGCCATCAGTGAGTCGCGAGAGAGGGTCACAGATACGCAGTATTTT; CDR3 protein: CAISESRERVTDTQYF
J gene: TRBJ1-2; V gene: TRBV28; D gene: .; clone size: .; CDR3 DNA: TGTGCCAGCAGTTCTCGACTCGTGGCTCGGGGCAGCCCTTTCTATGGCTACACCTTC; CDR3 protein: CASSSRLVARGSPFYGYTF
J gene: TRBJ1-1; V gene: TRBV27; D gene: .; clone size: .; CDR3 DNA: TGTGCCAGCAGACCGCCAGGGGAGAACACTGAAGCTTTCTTT; CDR3 protein: CASRPPGENTEAFF
J gene: TRBJ1-4; V gene: TRBV6-6; D gene: .; clone size: .; CDR3 DNA: TGTGCCAGCAGGTGGGATGAAAAACTGTTTTTT; CDR3 protein: CASRWDEKLFF
J gene: TRBJ2-4; V gene: TRBV27; D gene: .; clone size: .; CDR3 DNA: TGTGCCAGCAGCTCCTCCCTAGGAACCAAAAACATTCAGTACTTC; CDR3 protein: CASSSSLGTKNIQYF
J gene: TRBJ2-7; V gene: TRBV6-6; D gene: .; clone size: .; CDR3 DNA: TGTGCCAGCAGCAAAGGTGTGAGACTAGAGCCTCGCGAGCAGTACTTC; CDR3 protein: CASSKGVRLEPREQYF
J gene: TRBJ2-1; V gene: TRBV30; D gene: .; clone size: .; CDR3 DNA: TGTGCCTGGACTATTGGCCGGAGCTCCTACAATGAGCAGTTCTTC; CDR3 protein: CAWTIGRSSYNEQFF
J gene: TRBJ2-1; V gene: TRBV2; D gene: TRBD1; clone size: .; CDR3 DNA: TGTGCCAGCAAGGGGACAGGGGGCTACAATGAGCAGTTCTTC; CDR3 protein: CASKGTGGYNEQFF
J gene: TRBJ1-4; V gene: TRBV28; D gene: TRBD1; clone size: .; CDR3 DNA: TGTGCCAGCAGTTTACGGCAGGGGGACGAAAAACTGTTTTTT; CDR3 protein: CASSLRQGDEKLFF
J gene: TRBJ1-4; V gene: TRBV5-1; D gene: .; clone size: .; CDR3 DNA: TGCGCCAGCAGCTTGGACGGGGGCGACGAAAAACTGTTTTTT; CDR3 protein: CASSLDGGDEKLFF
J gene: TRBJ2-4; V gene: TRBV6-5; D gene: .; clone size: .; CDR3 DNA: TGTGCCAGCCAACGGGACCTAGGTTCCATTCAGTACTTC; CDR3 protein: CASQRDLGSIQYF
J gene: TRBJ1-2; V gene: TRBV18; D gene: .; clone size: few; CDR3 DNA: TGTGCCAGCTCACCGAGGGATGACTATGGCTACACCTTC; CDR3 protein: CASSPRDDYGYTF
J gene: TRBJ2-2; V gene: TRBV9; D gene: .; clone size: once; CDR3 DNA: TGTGCCAGCAGCGTAGAGGCGGCGAACACCGGGGAGCTGTTTTTT; CDR3 protein: CASSVEAANTGELFF
J gene: TRBJ2-2; V gene: TRBV4-1; D gene: TRBD2; clone size: few; CDR3 DNA: TGCGCCAGCAGCCCCCGGGGAGGGGCAGGGACCGGGGAGCTGTTTTTT; CDR3 protein: CASSPRGGAGTGELFF
J gene: TRBJ2-7; V gene: TRBV13; D gene: .; clone size: .; CDR3 DNA: TGTGCCAGCAGCGTAAGACCATCCTACGAGCAGTACTTC; CDR3 protein: CASSVRPSYEQYF
J gene: TRBJ1-1; V gene: TRBV6-6; D gene: .; clone size: .; CDR3 DNA: TGTGCCAGCAGTTGGGGGGAGAACACTGAAGCTTTCTTT; CDR3 protein: CASSWGENTEAFF
J gene: TRBJ1-3; V gene: TRBV18; D gene: .; clone size: .; CDR3 DNA: TGTGCCAGCTCACCACCGACGGAGTACGTAAACACCATATATTTT; CDR3 protein: CASSPPTEYVNTIYF
J gene: TRBJ2-5; V gene: TRBV5-1; D gene: TRBD2; clone size: .; CDR3 DNA: TGCGCCAGCAGCCCAGGGTTAACTAGCGGGAGGGCGTTGGGAGAGACCCAGTACTTC; CDR3 protein: CASSPGLTSGRALGETQYF
J gene: TRBJ1-2; V gene: TRBV29-1; D gene: .; clone size: .; CDR3 DNA: TGCAGCACCCTCTCGTCCGGCTACACCTTC; CDR3 protein: CSTLSSGYTF
J gene: TRBJ2-3; V gene: TRBV9; D gene: TRBD2; clone size: .; CDR3 DNA: TGTGCCAGCAGCGTAGGACTAGCGGCTTACACAGATACGCAGTATTTT; CDR3 protein: CASSVGLAAYTDTQYF
J gene: TRBJ2-5; V gene: TRBV11-2; D gene: TRBD2; clone size: .; CDR3 DNA: TGTGCCAGCAGCCAGGGACTAGCGGAACAAGAGACCCAGTACTTC; CDR3 protein: CASSQGLAEQETQYF
J gene: TRBJ2-3; V gene: TRBV21-1; D gene: .; clone size: .; CDR3 DNA: TGTGCCAGCAGCAAAGGTTGGCAGGGGCACACAGATACGCAGTATTTT; CDR3 protein: CASSKGWQGHTDTQYF
J gene: TRBJ2-7; V gene: TRBV5-1; D gene: TRBD1; clone size: .; CDR3 DNA: TGCGCCAGCAGCTCCCCAGGGGGTCCATCCTACGAGCAGTACTTC; CDR3 protein: CASSSPGGPSYEQYF
J gene: TRBJ1-2; V gene: TRBV27; D gene: TRBD1; clone size: .; CDR3 DNA: TGTGCCAGCAGGCAGCCCGGGACAGCGACATATGGCTACACCTTC; CDR3 protein: CASRQPGTATYGYTF
J gene: TRBJ1-2; V gene: TRBV18; D gene: .; clone size: once; CDR3 DNA: TGTGCCAGCTCACCGCGGGAGGGGGACGGTGGCTACACCTTC; CDR3 protein: CASSPREGDGGYTF
J gene: TRBJ2-7; V gene: TRBV2; D gene: .; clone size: .; CDR3 DNA: TGTGCCAGCAGGGCCCAGCTTTCCTCCTACGAGCAGTACTTC; CDR3 protein: CASRAQLSSYEQYF
J gene: TRBJ2-3; V gene: TRBV11-2; D gene: .; clone size: once; CDR3 DNA: TGTGCCAGCAGCTTAGATCGAGTGGCAGGGGGCACAGATACGCAGTATTTT; CDR3 protein: CASSLDRVAGGTDTQYF
J gene: TRBJ1-5; V gene: TRBV28; D gene: .; clone size: .; CDR3 DNA: TGTGCCAGTAAGAGGAGCTCCAATCAGCCCCAGCATTTT; CDR3 protein: CASKRSSNQPQHF
J gene: TRBJ1-2; V gene: TRBV28; D gene: .; clone size: .; CDR3 DNA: TGTGCCAGCAGTTTCCGGTCAACCTATGGCTACACCTTC; CDR3 protein: CASSFRSTYGYTF
J gene: TRBJ1-5; V gene: TRBV28; D gene: .; clone size: .; CDR3 DNA: TGTGCCAGCAGTTTATGGTCCCAGCCCCAGCATTTT; CDR3 protein: CASSLWSQPQHF
J gene: TRBJ1-2; V gene: TRBV27; D gene: .; clone size: .; CDR3 DNA: TGTGCCAGCAGGCCGGGGGAAAGCTATGGCTACACCTTC; CDR3 protein: CASRPGESYGYTF
J gene: TRBJ2-6; V gene: TRBV7-9; D gene: TRBD2; clone size: .; CDR3 DNA: TGTGCCAGCAGCTTCTTTAGCGGGAGGGCCCTTGGGGCCAACGTCCTGACTTTC; CDR3 protein: CASSFFSGRALGANVLTF
J gene: TRBJ2-7; V gene: TRBV6-1; D gene: TRBD2; clone size: .; CDR3 DNA: TGTGCCAGCAGTGATTTGGGGACTAGCGGGAGTAGTTACGAGCAGTACTTC; CDR3 protein: CASSDLGTSGSSYEQYF
J gene: TRBJ2-1; V gene: TRBV7-2; D gene: TRBD2; clone size: once; CDR3 DNA: TGTGCCAGCAGCTTAGCCCGGGGGACTAGCGGAACTCTTAGGGGGAATGAGCAGTTCTTC; CDR3 protein: CASSLARGTSGTLRGNEQFF
J gene: TRBJ2-5; V gene: TRBV14; D gene: .; clone size: once; CDR3 DNA: TGTGCCAGCAGCCCCTCCTCCTGGGAGACCCAGTACTTC; CDR3 protein: CASSPSSWETQYF
J gene: TRBJ1-2; V gene: TRBV28; D gene: TRBD1; clone size: .; CDR3 DNA: TGTGCCAGCAGCGTGATCGGACAGGGAAAGCGCTACACCTTC; CDR3 protein: CASSVIGQGKRYTF
J gene: TRBJ1-1; V gene: TRBV19; D gene: .; clone size: .; CDR3 DNA: TGTGCCAGTACCCCACGGGTGGGACGGGTGAACACTGAAGCTTTCTTT; CDR3 protein: CASTPRVGRVNTEAFF
J gene: TRBJ2-3; V gene: TRBV6-1; D gene: TRBD2; clone size: .; CDR3 DNA: TGTGCCAGCAGGACTAGCGCATCTAGCACAGATACGCAGTATTTT; CDR3 protein: CASRTSASSTDTQYF
J gene: TRBJ2-1; V gene: TRBV10-1; D gene: TRBD2; clone size: .; CDR3 DNA: TGCGCCAGCGGGGGACTAGCGGGACCGAATGAGCAGTTCTTC; CDR3 protein: CASGGLAGPNEQFF
J gene: TRBJ1-5; V gene: TRBV6-5; D gene: TRBD1; clone size: .; CDR3 DNA: TGTGCCAGCAGCGGACAGGGGGGCAATCAGCCCCAGCATTTT; CDR3 protein: CASSGQGGNQPQHF
J gene: TRBJ2-1; V gene: TRBV28; D gene: TRBD2; clone size: .; CDR3 DNA: TGTGCCAGCAGTTTATACTTTAGTAGGCGGGAGGGTTCCTACAATGAGCAGTTCTTC; CDR3 protein: CASSLYFSRREGSYNEQFF
J gene: TRBJ1-2; V gene: TRBV18; D gene: .; clone size: .; CDR3 DNA: TGTGCCAGCTCACCACCGACGGCAGGGGCTGGCTACACCTTC; CDR3 protein: CASSPPTAGAGYTF
J gene: TRBJ2-7; V gene: TRBV28; D gene: TRBD1; clone size: .; CDR3 DNA: TGTGCCAGCAGTTCCGCCGGGACAGGGGTATCCGAGCAGTACTTC; CDR3 protein: CASSSAGTGVSEQYF
J gene: TRBJ1-4; V gene: TRBV7-9; D gene: .; clone size: .; CDR3 DNA: TGTGCCAGCAGCTTACGAGAGGGGGATGAAAAACTGTTTTTT; CDR3 protein: CASSLREGDEKLFF
J gene: TRBJ2-7; V gene: TRBV5-6; D gene: .; clone size: .; CDR3 DNA: TGTGCCAGCAGCCCATCGGACAGCTACGAGCAGTACTTC; CDR3 protein: CASSPSDSYEQYF
J gene: TRBJ1-2; V gene: TRBV19; D gene: .; clone size: .; CDR3 DNA: TGTGCCAGTAGTATGTCGGCCATCGCTGGCTACACCTTC; CDR3 protein: CASSMSAIAGYTF
J gene: TRBJ1-2; V gene: TRBV5-1; D gene: TRBD1; clone size: once; CDR3 DNA: TGCGCCAGCAGCCGACAGGGAGATTGGGGCTACACCTTC; CDR3 protein: CASSRQGDWGYTF
J gene: TRBJ1-4; V gene: TRBV11-2; D gene: TRBD1; clone size: .; CDR3 DNA: TGTGCCAGCAGCTTGGACAGGTTGGCCGAAGGAAAACTGTTTTTT; CDR3 protein: CASSLDRLAEGKLFF